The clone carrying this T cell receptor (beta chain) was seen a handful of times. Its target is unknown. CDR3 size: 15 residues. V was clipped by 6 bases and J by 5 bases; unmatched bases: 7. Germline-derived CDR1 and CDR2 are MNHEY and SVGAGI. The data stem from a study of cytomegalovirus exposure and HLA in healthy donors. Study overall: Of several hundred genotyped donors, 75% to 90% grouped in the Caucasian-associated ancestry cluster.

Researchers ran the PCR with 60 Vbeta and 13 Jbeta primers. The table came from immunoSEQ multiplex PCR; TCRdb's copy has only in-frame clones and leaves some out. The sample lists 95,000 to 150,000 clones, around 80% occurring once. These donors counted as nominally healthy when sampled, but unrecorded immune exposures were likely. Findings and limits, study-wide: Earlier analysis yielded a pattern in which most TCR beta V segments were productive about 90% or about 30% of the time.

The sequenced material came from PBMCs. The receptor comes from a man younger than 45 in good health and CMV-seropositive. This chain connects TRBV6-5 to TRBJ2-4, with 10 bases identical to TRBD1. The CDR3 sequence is CASRLTGQGENIQYF. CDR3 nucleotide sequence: TGTGCCAGCAGACTCACCGGACAGGGGGAAAACATTCAGTACTTC.